The 10 T cell receptor beta chains below were found in one sample sequenced in a study of breast tumors, draining lymph nodes, adjacent tissues. TCRdb re-derived calls from the multiplex PCR reads in MiXCR, one entry per CDR3 protein. Of around 230,000 distinct CDR3 sequences in the sample, less than 40% were seen once. Axillary draining lymph nodes of breast cancer patients supplied the node samples. What was sequenced was axillary lymph node tissue. The receptors come from a female donor with breast cancer. Some clones in this sample may be carry-over from other donors' samples.

This clonotype was picked up one time. The rearrangement joins TRBV24-1 to TRBJ1-4; possibly TRBD1 for D (5 bases). The CDR3 length is 14 residues. The germline CDR1 and CDR2 sequences are KGHDR and SFDVKD. Between the trimmed V and J ends, which lost 5 bases and 6 bases, there was a span of 12 bases. As DNA, the CDR3 is TGTGCCACCAGTGCCCACGGAGGGGATGAAAAACTGTTTTTT. Translated: CATSAHGGDEKLFF.

Many counts were recorded for this clonotype. The chain uses TRBV5-6 and TRBJ2-5; D may match TRBD1 or TRBD2 (5 bases each). V lost 0 bases to trimming and J lost 6 bases, with 12 bases between them. Germline values: CDR1 SGHDT, CDR2 YYEEEE. This CDR3 contains 14 residues. In DNA, the CDR3 is TGTGCCAGCAGCTTGGGAGGCGTGGGACAGACCCAGTACTTC. Protein sequence: CASSLGGVGQTQYF.

This clonotype was seen at least ten times. This sequence joins TRBV24-1 and TRBJ2-7; 9 positions match TRBD1. CDR1 and CDR2 (germline): KGHDR, SFDVKD. The junction had 15 bases not matched to a gene; V was cut back by 4 bases and J by 6 bases. This CDR3 is 17 amino acids long. The CDR3 sequence is CATSDPGQGGLTAEQYF. DNA of the CDR3: TGTGCCACCAGTGACCCGGGACAGGGAGGACTGACAGCCGAGCAGTACTTC.

There are a few counts of this clonotype. A read error may explain this, as a much larger clone is one base away. V is TRBV20-1 and J is TRBJ2-5; tentatively, D is TRBD2 (7 bases). Germline V gives CDR1 DFQATT, CDR2 SNEGSKA (reference sequence). The CDR3 is made up of 17 amino acids. CDR3 sequence: CSAGGVRDTASQEAQYF. The CDR3 nucleotides are TGCAGTGCTGGGGGGGTGAGGGACACCGCGAGCCAAGAGGCCCAGTACTTC.

The chain carries TRBV2 and TRBJ2-3, with D hard to call. The CDR3 runs 12 residues. V lost 3 bases, J lost 6 bases, and 7 bases lay in between. Germline loops: CDR1 SNHLY, CDR2 FYNNEI. The CDR3 coding sequence is TGTGCCAGCAGTGATCAGGTTGATACGCAGTATTTT. As protein: CASSDQVDTQYF.

The gene calls are TRBV14 and TRBJ2-2; 8 bases map to TRBD2. The V and J ends lost 0 bases and 4 bases, in that order; junction bases with no gene match: 10. Looked up from germline, CDR1 is SGHDN and CDR2 is FVKESK. CDR3 length equals 18 residues. The CDR3 spells CASSQDKAGGRSTGELFF. In DNA, the CDR3 is TGTGCCAGCAGCCAAGATAAGGCGGGGGGCCGGTCCACCGGGGAGCTGTTTTTT.

To note about this clonotype: A much larger clone is a single base away; this may be a read error. The gene calls are TRBV7-2 and TRBJ2-3, with 9 bases that match TRBD2. The CDR3 has 17 amino acids. CDR1 is SGHTA, CDR2 FQGNSA, per germline. V trimming: 1 base; J trimming: 10 bases; junction bases outside the gene matches: 15. CDR3 in amino acids: CASSLDPLAGSGDPQYF. DNA for the CDR3: TGTGCCAGCAGCTTAGATCCCCTAGCGGGGTCCGGTGATCCGCAGTATTTT.

This clonotype has a count of ten or more. This chain connects TRBV19 to TRBJ2-3; 7 positions agree with TRBD1. The CDR3 extends over 16 amino acids. V dropped 4 bases and J dropped 1; count of bases not matched to a gene: 8. Germline V gives CDR1 LNHDA, CDR2 SQIVND (reference sequence). Here the CDR3 DNA reads TGTGCCAGTAGTAGAATACAGGGGCTGGGCACAGATACGCAGTATTTT. This gives the protein CASSRIQGLGTDTQYF.

In its sample, this clonotype was seen a few times. This chain links TRBV6-6 with TRBJ2-4, with D tentatively TRBD2 (6 bases). Germline values: CDR1 MNHNY, CDR2 SVGAGI (reference sequence). Trimming removed 10 bases at V and 3 bases at J, with 25 bases between. This CDR3 comprises 17 residues. DNA for the CDR3: TGTGCCACCCGGGGTCTCCGGGAGCCTTCTGGCAAAAACATTCAGTACTTC. This codes for CATRGLREPSGKNIQYF.

CDR3 sequence reads: CASSTQGNQYNEQYF. Written as DNA, the CDR3 is TGTGCCAGCAGCACCCAGGGGAACCAGTACAATGAGCAGTATTTT. This rearrangement joins TRBV7-3 to TRBJ2-3, with D possibly matching TRBD1 (6 bases). Germline V gene lookup returns CDR1 SGHTA and CDR2 FQGTGA. The CDR3 sequence is 15 residues long. Trimming cost V 5 bases and J 11 bases, with 23 bases left between them.